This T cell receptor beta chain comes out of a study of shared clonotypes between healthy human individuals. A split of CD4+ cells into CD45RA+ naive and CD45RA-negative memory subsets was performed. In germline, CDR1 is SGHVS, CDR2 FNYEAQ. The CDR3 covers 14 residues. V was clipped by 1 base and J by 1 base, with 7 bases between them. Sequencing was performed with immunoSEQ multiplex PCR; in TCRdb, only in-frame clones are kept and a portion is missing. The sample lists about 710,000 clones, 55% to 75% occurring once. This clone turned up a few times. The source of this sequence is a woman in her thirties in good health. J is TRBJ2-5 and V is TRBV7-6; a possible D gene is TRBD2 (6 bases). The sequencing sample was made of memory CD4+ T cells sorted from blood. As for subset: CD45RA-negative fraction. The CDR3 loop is CASSLGGVQETQYF. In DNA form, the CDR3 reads TGTGCCAGCAGCTTAGGGGGGGTCCAAGAGACCCAGTACTTC. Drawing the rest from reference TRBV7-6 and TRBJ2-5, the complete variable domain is GAGVSQSPRYKVTKRGQDVALRCDPISGHVSLYWYRQALGQGPEFLTYFNYEAQQDKSGLPNDRFSAERPEGSISTLTIQRTEQRDSAMYRCASSLGGVQETQYFGPGTRLLVL.